Shown below are 8 T cell receptor beta chains from a single sample sequenced in a study of T cells in Graves' hyperthyroidism and ophthalmopathy. Regions amplified from RNA transcripts were the TCR beta CDR3 regions. HTBI primers drove first-round RT-PCR of the TCR CDR3. TCRdb fed the multiplex PCR reads into MiXCR, producing one record per CDR3 protein. Here the sample spans hundreds of thousands of distinct CDR3 sequences, around 20% being singletons. The source material was blood. These receptors came from a man aged 25 to 45 with Graves' ophthalmopathy.

V gene TRBV10-3 combines with J gene TRBJ2-3, with D hard to call. Trimming stripped 0 bases from V and 0 bases from J, with 10 bases between. This CDR3 is 16 amino acids long. Germline V CDR1 and CDR2: ENHRY, SYGVKD. The CDR3: CAISESLETSTDTQYF. CDR3 sequence (DNA): TGTGCCATCAGTGAGTCGTTGGAAACTAGCACAGATACGCAGTATTTT.

The genes are TRBV6-5 and TRBJ1-1, with D unresolved. Per germline, CDR1 MNHEY and CDR2 SVGAGI. The V end was cut by 0 bases, the J end by 3 bases, with 8 bases between. This CDR3 has 14 residues. The CDR3 is CASSYSGSYTEAFF. The CDR3 DNA reads as TGTGCCAGCAGTTACTCAGGGAGCTACACTGAAGCTTTCTTT.

This clonotype was observed at least ten times. V and J are TRBV20-1 and TRBJ1-1; 7 bases agree with TRBD1. Germline CDR1 and CDR2: DFQATT and SNEGSKA (reference sequence). There are 15 residues in the CDR3. Germline trimming cut 1 base from V and 1 base from J; bases unmatched to any gene: 6. Here the CDR3 reads CSARGTGDKNTEAFF. CDR3 DNA sequence: TGCAGTGCTAGAGGCACAGGGGATAAGAACACTGAAGCTTTCTTT.

The chain is built from TRBV5-4 and TRBJ2-5; D may be TRBD2 (5 bases). CDR1 is SGHNT, CDR2 YYREEE, per germline (reference sequence). This CDR3 is built from 12 residues. Trimming removed 6 bases from V and 5 bases from J, with 11 bases in between. The CDR3 DNA reads as TGTGCCAGCAACCTAAGAGGGGAGACCCAGTACTTC. This encodes CASNLRGETQYF.

This clonotype has only a few counts. The chain carries TRBV4-2 and TRBJ2-7, with 8 bases aligning to TRBD1. CDR3 length equals 17 residues. V trimming: 1 base; J trimming: 5 bases; junction bases outside the gene matches: 13. Germline loops: CDR1 LGHNA, CDR2 YNFKEQ. CDR3 protein: CASSQVFLRDRGDEQYF. CDR3 in DNA: TGTGCCAGCAGCCAAGTCTTCCTGCGAGACAGGGGAGACGAGCAGTACTTC.

J is TRBJ1-2 and V is TRBV5-1; D is uncertain. CDR1 is SGHRS, CDR2 YFSETQ, per germline. The V end was cut by 0 bases, the J end by 8 bases, with 14 bases between. The CDR3 sequence is 14 residues long. The CDR3 protein is CASSLAGEGEGYTF. CDR3 nucleotide sequence: TGCGCCAGCAGCTTGGCCGGGGAGGGTGAAGGCTACACCTTC.

The chain combines TRBV6-6 with TRBJ1-1; TRBD1 is a possible D gene (5 bases). V was trimmed by 0 bases and J by 1 base, leaving 18 bases between them. Germline CDR1 is MNHNY and CDR2 is SVGAGI (reference sequence). The CDR3 length is 18 residues. The CDR3 nucleotides read TGTGCCAGCAGTTACTCTAGATTACTCCACAGGCCGAACACTGAAGCTTTCTTT. Translation: CASSYSRLLHRPNTEAFF.

The sample holds many counts of this clonotype. The chain has TRBV27 and TRBJ1-1; D is unclear. This CDR3 comprises 14 residues. Germline-derived CDR1 and CDR2 are MNHEY and SMNVEV (reference sequence). Trimming cost V 4 bases and J 2 bases, with 11 bases left between them. The CDR3 region is CASSYASLNTEAFF. CDR3 sequence (DNA): TGTGCCAGCAGTTACGCATCCCTAAACACTGAAGCTTTCTTT.